Described below is a single T cell receptor (beta chain) sequence and its context. No antigen is known for it. No quality values exist for individual bases; no much larger clone is one base distant. This sample was included in a study of blood T cells in healthy people across ages (dated by TCRdb to about 2015). About the study as a whole: Template switching captured roughly one uniquely barcoded TCR beta cDNA molecule per two T cells in model experiments. To track age-related changes in TCR beta repertoire diversity, the study relied on deep sequencing normalized with unique cDNA molecular identifiers. The donors were divided into four age groups: young (average about 15 years), middle-aged (about 39), aged (around 59) and long-lived (82). The study analyzed two additional independent replicas of 1 million unique cDNA reads from the same blood draw for two donors, one aged 18 to 30 and one aged 80 or older. To avoid experimental bias, donors of different ages were randomly spread across the sequencing lanes.

The roughly 39 donors, aged roughly 6 to 95 years, were systemically healthy Caucasian individuals from Russia. Roughly 10 milliliters of peripheral blood were drawn from each donor into EDTA-treated Vacutainer tubes. Ficoll-Paque density-gradient centrifugation was used to isolate PBMCs, with at least 6.5 million obtained per sample. Total RNA was extracted from PBMCs with Trizol reagent, with at least 5 micrograms obtained per sample. The percentages of naive CD45RAhigh/CD27high T cells were determined by flow cytometry on a PBMC aliquot from every donor. Broader findings and caveats from the paper: Observed TCR beta diversity correlated strongly with the percentage of naive T cells measured by flow cytometry. Because profiling used bulk unsorted PBMCs, naive and antigen-experienced compartments could not be compared conclusively. Because donor CMV infection status was unknown, age-related changes in expanded clonotypes were potentially confounded. Estimates of total diversity based on one million sequenced T cells were regarded as lower bounds and as underestimates. Compared with the aged group, the long-lived group had more naive CD4+ T cells, fewer expanded clones and increased TCR diversity, suggesting age selection. Observed TCR beta diversity per million T cells fell roughly linearly with age, and a significant reduction was already apparent by age around 39.

The method was 5' RACE. These reads were obtained on an Illumina HiSeq 2500. A second PCR of about 6 to 12 cycles was performed with a sample-barcoded 5' primer and a J-beta primer mix. Each TCR beta cDNA molecule received a unique molecular identifier from a template-switch 5' adaptor carrying 12 random nucleotides. Each sample yielded at least 3 million CDR3-containing paired-end reads. The Mint cDNA synthesis kit, primed by a TRBC-specific oligonucleotide, was used to synthesize first-strand cDNA from all RNA. Following uracil-DNA glycosylase treatment, a first 18-cycle PCR with universal primers M1SS and BC2_uni_R was performed on all cDNA. The authors processed their data as follows. Normalization of each sample was performed by random selection of 1 million high-quality reads, each carrying a distinct molecular identifier. Instead of being binned into consensus sequences, reads that shared molecular identifiers were thrown out. CDR3 identification, clonotype clustering and error correction used MiTCR with a Q25 quality threshold and the strictest error-elimination algorithm. A nonparametric unseen species model with Euler transformation was used to estimate a lower bound on total TCR beta diversity. Using fastp trimming at Q25 and MiXCR clonotype assembly, TCRdb reanalyzed the public sequencing data and kept in-frame beta chains. Entries that share a CDR3 protein sequence are merged under the most common genes and DNA. The authors' filters were not applied to this entry. Across this sample there are roughly 800,000 distinct CDR3 sequences, with nearly 60% seen only once. The top ten clonotypes cover roughly 22% of the sample.

Reading from cysteine to phenylalanine, the CDR3 counts 15 amino acids. CDR3 DNA only is kept here, 45 bases in frame from base 1. V is trimmed back by 8 bases and J by 3 bases, and the junction contains 10 bases that no gene match accounts for. CDR1 and CDR2 are drawn from the germline V gene (reference sequence): MNHEY, SMNVEV. The sample was blood. This chain is built from TRBV27 and TRBJ2-1; TRBD1 fits 7 bases in the junction. The TCR sequence derives from a man between 25 and 39 years old in good health. CDR3 reads: CASRGSQGVYNEQFF. The DNA sequence is as follows: TGTGCCAGCCGAGGGAGCCAGGGGGTCTACAATGAGCAGTTCTTC.